This T cell receptor (beta chain) was documented in a study of Ad26.COV2.S vaccination and SARS-CoV-2 variants. Study-wide findings and caveats: With respect to non-spike TCR breadth, vaccine and placebo recipients were similar.

Measured with immunoSEQ multiplex PCR; TCRdb has only the in-frame clones, and not every one. The sample consists of a few hundred thousand clones, about four fifths of them appearing once. For this clone: Its antigen is still unknown.

Treatment reported: some 20 received Ad26.COV2.S at low or high dose, single or two shots; roughly 5 received placebo; per-sample allocation not given. All samples were drawn on day 63, counting from the first vaccine or placebo injection. Aged 18-55 years, donor was enrolled in Boston in about 2020. This CDR3 contains 18 residues. Deletions cut 1 base from V and 3 bases from J, with 16 bases between. The germline V gene encodes CDR1 KGHSH and CDR2 LQKENI. The starting material was peripheral blood, obtained in a trial of Ad26.COV2.S vaccine versus placebo. The sequence was collected from a person aged 18-65 years who received the Ad26.COV2.S COVID-19 vaccine or a placebo. The chain recombines TRBV18 with TRBJ2-6, with a possible D match to TRBD1 (6 bases). CDR3 amino acids: CASSPLSGDTRGANVLTF. CDR3 nucleotide sequence: TGTGCCAGCTCACCACTCTCAGGGGATACCCGTGGGGCCAACGTCCTGACTTTC.